The 30 T cell receptor beta chains reported below all come from one sample, sequenced in a study of T cells expressing NK-cell markers. Using the 5' RACE reads, TCRdb records one entry per CDR3 protein without DNA. The repertoire table contains about 540,000 distinct CDR3 sequences. The sequenced sample consisted of blood T cells: a sorted CD56 or NKG2C T cell subset, CD4+ or CD8+ T cells, or bulk PBMC T cells (not recorded which). The receptor source for this set is a man younger than 35 in good health.

CDR3 residues: CASSFVAGTVGGYTF. The chain couples TRBV12-3 or TRBV12-4 to TRBJ1-2; TCRdb designates TRBD1, a call that cannot be tested without DNA. The length of the CDR3 is 15 residues.

This chain connects TRBV15 to TRBJ2-7; absent DNA, TCRdb's TRBD2 call cannot be checked. The CDR3 contains 13 residues. Germline loops: CDR1 LNHNV, CDR2 YYDKDF (reference sequence). The CDR3 loop is CATSGGETYEQYF.

This chain uses TRBV7-8 with TRBJ2-3. The germline gives CDR1 SGHVS, CDR2 FQNEAQ. This CDR3 region has 13 residues. CDR3 region: CASSLRGKDTQYF. The variable domain in full, completed from reference TRBV7-8 and TRBJ2-3, reads GAGVSQSPRYKVAKRGQDVALRCDPISGHVSLFWYQQALGQGPEFLTYFQNEAQLDKSGLPSDRFFAERPEGSVSTLKIQRTQQEDSAVYLCASSLRGKDTQYFGPGTRLTVL.

This rearrangement joins TRBV7-2 to TRBJ2-7; no DNA is available, so the TRBD1 call from TCRdb remains unchecked. This CDR3 comprises 13 residues. CDR1 SGHTA and CDR2 FQGNSA come from the germline V gene. This CDR3 is CASSSLQGIEQYF.

The V call is TRBV12-3 or TRBV12-4, the J call TRBJ2-3. The CDR3 is made up of 15 amino acids. The CDR3 loop is CASSSTAISTDTQYF.

The chain has TRBV5-1 and TRBJ2-7; as DNA is missing, the TRBD1 call by TCRdb cannot be tested. There are 15 residues in the CDR3. The V gene's germline CDR1 is SGHRS and CDR2 YFSETQ. CDR3 residues: CASSSWTGGLSEQYF.

This chain uses TRBV10-3 with TRBJ2-1. The CDR3 extends over 16 amino acids. Germline CDR1 reads ENHRY; CDR2 reads SYGVKD. The CDR3 region is CAISRIGQSSYNEQFF.

This chain connects TRBV19 to TRBJ1-1; with no DNA, the TCRdb D assignment of TRBD1 cannot be verified. The germline CDR1 and CDR2 sequences are LNHDA and SQIVND (reference sequence). This CDR3 has 16 residues. The chain's CDR3 is CASSMIDRLVSTEAFF.

The chain employs TRBV19 and TRBJ2-2; the TRBD2 assignment by TCRdb is unverifiable without DNA. The CDR3 consists of 16 residues. Germline values: CDR1 LNHDA, CDR2 SQIVND (reference sequence). CDR3 in amino acids: CASKVTSSGEHGELFF.

This rearrangement joins TRBV7-2 to TRBJ2-2; lacking DNA, the TRBD2 call made by TCRdb goes unchecked. This CDR3 contains 16 residues. Germline CDR1 and CDR2: SGHTA and FQGNSA. CDR3 amino acids: CASTPPLGGRTGELFF.

CDR3 protein: CASSLAGTSANEQFF. The chain is built from TRBV7-9 and TRBJ2-1; TCRdb picks TRBD2, but there is no DNA to check that call. Germline V gene data show CDR1 as SEHNR and CDR2 as FQNEAQ (reference sequence). This CDR3 comprises 15 residues.

The chain employs TRBV5-1 and TRBJ2-5; TCRdb outputs TRBD1, but without DNA this stays unchecked. From germline, CDR1 is SGHRS and CDR2 YFSETQ. The CDR3 is 15 residues long. CDR3 loop: CASSLLGAYEETQYF.

V is TRBV12-3 or TRBV12-4 and J is TRBJ2-3; with no DNA, the TCRdb D assignment of TRBD2 cannot be verified. This CDR3 contains 17 residues. This CDR3 is CASSRQAGAFSTDTQYF.

The J gene is TRBJ2-2, the V gene TRBV5-5. This CDR3 comprises 15 residues. Germline lookup yields CDR1 SGHKS and CDR2 YYEKEE (reference sequence). This CDR3 is CASSWYQGSTGELFF. The full variable domain, rest sourced from reference TRBV5-5 and TRBJ2-2, is DAGVTQSPTHLIKTRGQQVTLRCSPISGHKSVSWYQQVLGQGPQFIFQYYEKEERGRGNFPDRFSARQFPNYSSELNVNALLLGDSALYLCASSWYQGSTGELFFGEGSRLTVL.

The chain has TRBV18 and TRBJ2-7; TCRdb selects TRBD2, and the lack of DNA leaves this call unchecked. Germline V gene sequence: CDR1 KGHSH, CDR2 LQKENI. There are 12 residues in the CDR3. This CDR3 is CASSPGGDEQYF.

The chain combines TRBV12-3 or TRBV12-4 with TRBJ2-7; TCRdb returns TRBD1, unconfirmable since there is no DNA. The CDR3 is made up of 14 amino acids. The CDR3 is CASSPAGASYEQYF.

The J gene is TRBJ2-5, the V gene TRBV10-3; the TRBD2 assignment by TCRdb is unverifiable without DNA. The germline CDR1 and CDR2 sequences are ENHRY and SYGVKD. This CDR3 spans 14 amino acids. CDR3: CAIKPGPAVETQYF.

V gene TRBV5-6 combines with J gene TRBJ2-1; TCRdb proposes TRBD1, but this gene call is untestable without DNA. Germline CDR1 and CDR2: SGHDT and YYEEEE. This CDR3 contains 18 residues. CDR3 sequence reads: CASSLESQGLSSYNEQFF. The variable domain in full, completed from reference TRBV5-6 and TRBJ2-1, reads DAGVTQSPTHLIKTRGQQVTLRCSPKSGHDTVSWYQQALGQGPQFIFQYYEEEERQRGNFPDRFSGHQFPNYSSELNVNALLLGDSALYLCASSLESQGLSSYNEQFFGPGTRLTVL.

This sequence joins TRBV7-6 and TRBJ2-7; the D gene TCRdb calls, TRBD2, cannot be checked with no DNA. The CDR3 totals 16 residues. Per the germline V gene, CDR1 is SGHVS and CDR2 is FNYEAQ. CDR3 sequence: CASSLENVGLVYEQYF. The variable domain in full, with the rest retrieved from reference TRBV7-6 and TRBJ2-7, is GAGVSQSPRYKVTKRGQDVALRCDPISGHVSLYWYRQALGQGPEFLTYFNYEAQQDKSGLPNDRFSAERPEGSISTLTIQRTEQRDSAMYRCASSLENVGLVYEQYFGPGTRLTVT.

The chain couples TRBV5-1 to TRBJ2-1; absent DNA, TCRdb's TRBD2 call cannot be checked. There are 17 residues in the CDR3. Germline V CDR1 and CDR2: SGHRS, YFSETQ. The CDR3 protein is CASSYQGRGTPLGEQFF.

The chain couples TRBV7-6 to TRBJ2-7. CDR1 is SGHVS, CDR2 FNYEAQ, per germline. This CDR3 has 11 residues. CDR3 loop: CASSGDYEQYF.

The CDR3: CSPWAQMNTEAFF. The chain combines TRBV29-1 with TRBJ1-1. The CDR3 totals 13 residues. Germline CDR1 and CDR2: SQVTM and ANQGSEA.

The chain uses TRBV24-1 and TRBJ2-3. Germline V gene sequence: CDR1 KGHDR, CDR2 SFDVKD. This CDR3 region has 12 residues. Here the CDR3 reads CATTPCWGTQYF.

The V gene is TRBV20-1, the J gene TRBJ2-7; as DNA is missing, the TRBD1 call by TCRdb cannot be tested. The CDR3 is 14 amino acids. CDR1 and CDR2 from the germline V gene are DFQATT and SNEGSKA (reference sequence). This chain's CDR3 is CSAGPGTDIRVEYF.

The chain couples TRBV5-1 to TRBJ2-1; no DNA is available, so the TRBD1 call from TCRdb remains unchecked. Germline V gives CDR1 SGHRS, CDR2 YFSETQ. The CDR3 consists of 15 residues. The CDR3 protein is CASSSPESRDNEQFF.

This chain joins TRBV6-1 and TRBJ1-3; there is no DNA to check the TCRdb D call of TRBD1. The germline CDR1 and CDR2 sequences are MNHNS and SASEGT. There are 17 residues in the CDR3. The CDR3 protein is CASSEVAGTGSGNTIYF.

The rearrangement links TRBV4-1 to TRBJ2-2. The CDR3 is 14 amino acids. Germline CDR1 and CDR2: MGHRA and YSYEKL. This chain's CDR3 is CASRTDRNTGELFF.

Frequency places this clonotype as medium-sized (0.01 to 0.1%). The chain uses TRBV7-9 and TRBJ2-2; TCRdb calls TRBD2, which cannot be checked without DNA. The CDR3 runs 12 residues. In germline, CDR1 is SEHNR, CDR2 FQNEAQ (reference sequence). The CDR3: CASSRTSGELFF.

V usage is TRBV18 and J usage is TRBJ1-3; TCRdb's D call, TRBD1, is unchecked because there is no DNA. This CDR3 comprises 16 residues. Germline CDR1 reads KGHSH; CDR2 reads LQKENI. CDR3 residues: CASSPSRGLAGNTIYF. Together with reference TRBV18 and TRBJ1-3, the CDR3 gives the full variable domain: NAGVMQNPRHLVRRRGQEARLRCSPMKGHSHVYWYRQLPEEGLKFMVYLQKENIIDESGMPKERFSAEFPKEGPSILRIQQVVRGDSAAYFCASSPSRGLAGNTIYFGEGSWLTVV.

The chain uses TRBV20-1 and TRBJ2-1; TCRdb outputs TRBD1, but without DNA this stays unchecked. CDR3 size: 16 residues. Germline assignment: CDR1 DFQATT and CDR2 SNEGSKA (reference sequence). CDR3 loop: CSARDLVRASYNEQFF.